This section outlines one T cell receptor beta chain sequence together with its context. CDR3 size: 18 residues. The V gene end was trimmed by 5 bases and the J gene end by 0 bases; junction bases not matched to a gene: 12. Germline CDR1 is MDHEN and CDR2 is SYDVKM. The record originates from a study of shared T cell receptors in the human thymus. Sequenced by immunoSEQ multiplex PCR; TCRdb stores in-frame clones only, minus some. The sample lists hundreds of thousands of clones; around 87% were seen once. These data are also associated with another study on human thymus T cells.

Sample: thymocytes. The J gene is TRBJ1-5, the V gene TRBV28, with 8 bases that match TRBD1. The receptor's source is a boy in the first two years of life with a congenital heart defect. The DNA of the CDR3 is TGTGCCAGCAGTCACCCGGGACAGGAGTCGTATAGCAATCAGCCCCAGCATTTT. Translation gives CASSHPGQESYSNQPQHF.